This TCR beta chain comes out of a study of sequential checkpoint blockade in melanoma. For the study at large: Matched biopsies came pretreatment and at week 13 for 20 to 25 patients.

This clone was observed a handful of times. The repertoire was sequenced with immunoSEQ multiplex PCR; TCRdb's copy has only in-frame clones and lacks some. This sample has approximately 600 clones, with 24% found just once. Described treatment: randomized to nivolumab then ipilimumab (arm A) or the reverse (arm B). Germline lookup yields CDR1 MGHDK and CDR2 SYGVNS. The CDR3 length is 12 residues. The germline V and J ends were trimmed by 9 bases and 5 bases, with 13 bases remaining between them. Here the sequenced sample was tumor tissue (inferred from file names), taken from a patient given nivolumab and ipilimumab in sequence. This clonotype originated in a human donor with melanoma. The V call is TRBV25-1, the J call TRBJ2-5, with D possibly being TRBD1 (6 bases). CDR3 loop: CASAQGRETQYF. In DNA, the CDR3 is TGTGCCAGTGCACAGGGAAGGGAGACCCAGTACTTC.